A single sample gave rise to the 24 T cell receptor beta chains below, sequenced in a study of blood T cell repertoires in COVID-19. Libraries were prepared by immunoSEQ multiplex PCR; TCRdb keeps only in-frame clonotypes and omits some of them. The data show 95,000 to 100,000 clones, 91% seen once. The sequenced material came from peripheral blood. The receptors shown here come from a middle-aged man with acute or convalescent COVID-19.

The chain couples TRBV6-5 to TRBJ2-1; 9 nucleotides agree with TRBD1. J lost 6 bases, V lost 6 bases, and 9 bases had no gene match. The germline V gene encodes CDR1 MNHEY and CDR2 SVGAGI. This CDR3 has 15 amino acids. CDR3 sequence (DNA): TGTGCCAGCAGGTCGGACAGGGGTGCGGTCAATGAGCAGTTCTTC. It translates to CASRSDRGAVNEQFF.

The chain is built from TRBV7-9 and TRBJ2-3, with 10 bases that match TRBD1. CDR1 and CDR2 from the germline V gene are SEHNR and FQNEAQ (reference sequence). The CDR3 has 16 residues. V dropped 3 bases and J dropped 6; count of bases not matched to a gene: 9. The CDR3 loop reads CASSLGDRGPRDTQYF. The CDR3 DNA reads as TGTGCCAGCAGCTTGGGCGACAGGGGGCCCCGTGATACGCAGTATTTT.

CDR3 nucleotide sequence: TGTGCCAGCAGTTTACAGGGATCGTTAAAGACCCAGTACTTC. Its translation: CASSLQGSLKTQYF. The chain employs TRBV28 and TRBJ2-5, with D perhaps TRBD1 (5 bases). The CDR3 spans 14 residues. V lost 2 bases to trimming and J lost 6 bases, with 13 bases between them. Looked up from germline, CDR1 is MDHEN and CDR2 is SYDVKM.

J is TRBJ2-5 and V is TRBV2; D not resolved. V was trimmed by 4 bases and J by 3 bases, leaving 3 bases between them. Per germline, CDR1 SNHLY and CDR2 FYNNEI. The CDR3 spans 11 residues. CDR3 sequence (DNA): TGTGCCAGCAGTGTAAAAGAGACCCAGTACTTC. Protein sequence: CASSVKETQYF.

The J gene is TRBJ2-1, the V gene TRBV7-9, with 7 bases aligning to TRBD1. Germline CDR1 is SEHNR and CDR2 is FQNEAQ (reference sequence). This CDR3 is built from 13 residues. V lost 5 bases, J lost 8 bases, and 6 bases stayed unmatched. The CDR3: CASSRTGEHEQFF. Here the CDR3 DNA reads TGTGCCAGCAGCCGAACAGGGGAGCATGAGCAGTTCTTC.

The chain couples TRBV4-1 to TRBJ2-7, with 7 bases identical to TRBD1. The CDR3 length is 13 residues. J was trimmed by 4 bases and V by 3 bases; bases with no gene match: 3. CDR1 is MGHRA, CDR2 YSYEKL, per germline. Here the CDR3 reads CASSQIQGYEQYF. The CDR3 DNA reads as TGCGCCAGCAGCCAGATACAGGGGTACGAGCAGTACTTC.

V and J are TRBV7-2 and TRBJ2-1; 8 bases fit TRBD1. Losses at the gene ends were 5 bases for V and 8 bases for J; bases not matched to a gene: 5. The CDR3 is 13 amino acids. Germline V gives CDR1 SGHTA, CDR2 FQGNSA. CDR3 nucleotides: TGTGCCAGCAGCAGTCAGACAGGGGATGAGCAGTTCTTC. Its protein is CASSSQTGDEQFF.

The chain links TRBV27 to TRBJ1-1; possible D gene TRBD1, 5 bases. V shed 7 bases and J shed 4 bases, with 10 bases lying between them. From germline, CDR1 is MNHEY and CDR2 SMNVEV (reference sequence). The CDR3 spans 12 residues. CDR3 nucleotide sequence: TGTGCCAGCAAGACAGCTAGCACTGAAGCTTTCTTT. This gives the protein CASKTASTEAFF.

The chain employs TRBV6-2 or TRBV6-3 and TRBJ2-3, with no clear D. The CDR3 is made up of 11 amino acids. CDR1 is MNHEY, CDR2 SVGEGT, per germline. Trimming cost V 2 bases and J 6 bases, with 3 bases left between them. The CDR3, as DNA: TGTGCCAGCAGTTACCTCGATACGCAGTATTTT. Translation gives CASSYLDTQYF.

The genes are TRBV7-8 and TRBJ2-2; no definite D call. Germline CDR1 is SGHVS and CDR2 is FQNEAQ. This CDR3 spans 12 amino acids. Deletions cut 5 bases from V and 2 bases from J, with 3 bases between. The CDR3 DNA reads TGTGCCAGCAGCACAAACACCGGGGAGCTGTTTTTT. Protein product: CASSTNTGELFF.

V usage is TRBV6-5 and J usage is TRBJ1-2; D is possibly TRBD1 (5 bases). The V and J ends lost 6 bases and 3 bases respectively, with 11 bases between them. Germline V CDR1 and CDR2: MNHEY, SVGAGI. There are 13 residues in the CDR3. CDR3 protein: CASRDSLDYGYTF. In DNA, the CDR3 is TGTGCCAGCAGAGACAGCCTAGACTATGGCTACACCTTC.

This clone is a singleton in its sample. The rearrangement uses TRBV29-1 and TRBJ1-6, with TRBD1 as a possible D gene (6 bases). This CDR3 is 11 amino acids long. Per the germline V gene, CDR1 is SQVTM and CDR2 is ANQGSEA. Trimming removed 7 bases at V and 13 bases at J, with 14 bases between. CDR3 nucleotides: TGCAGCGCGTACAGGGTTAGGCCCCTCCACTTT. Residues: CSAYRVRPLHF.

The rearrangement links TRBV7-7 to TRBJ2-5; TRBD1 aligns across 9 bases. Losses at the gene ends were 2 bases for V and 5 bases for J; bases not matched to a gene: 12. Germline CDR1 SSHAT, CDR2 FNYEAQ (reference sequence). The CDR3 covers 17 residues. The CDR3 nucleotides are TGTGCCAGCAGCTTACAGGTCGCACAGGGGGCTGGGGAGACCCAGTACTTC. It encodes CASSLQVAQGAGETQYF.

The chain joins TRBV6-1 to TRBJ2-5; D may be TRBD1 (6 bases). This CDR3 spans 15 amino acids. V dropped 2 bases and J dropped 2 bases, with 12 bases sitting between them. CDR1 is MNHNS and CDR2 is SASEGT in the germline V gene. The CDR3 loop reads CASSETGGSQETQYF. The CDR3 nucleotides read TGTGCCAGCAGTGAAACTGGGGGCTCTCAAGAGACCCAGTACTTC.

The chain recombines TRBV2 with TRBJ1-5; TRBD1 matches 7 bases. CDR1 is SNHLY, CDR2 FYNNEI, per germline. Trimming cost V 4 bases and J 4 bases; bases outside gene matches: 1. The CDR3 is 13 residues long. In DNA, the CDR3 is TGTGCCAGCAGTGGGGACAGTAATCAGCCCCAGCATTTT. Translated, it gives CASSGDSNQPQHF.

The chain uses TRBV19 and TRBJ1-1; TRBD1 matches 9 bases. Germline CDR1 and CDR2: LNHDA and SQIVND (reference sequence). This CDR3 region has 17 residues. V was clipped by 1 base and J by 0 bases; unmatched bases: 6. The CDR3 DNA reads TGTGCCAGTAGTATAGCCGGGACAGGGTTATTGAACACTGAAGCTTTCTTT. Translation: CASSIAGTGLLNTEAFF.

J is TRBJ1-2 and V is TRBV11-3; D is undetermined. Trimming took off 3 bases at V and 2 bases at J, with 10 bases between the two ends. This CDR3 is 14 amino acids long. Germline-derived CDR1 and CDR2 are SGHNT and YENEEA. The CDR3 loop is CASSFRTGNYGYTF. DNA of the CDR3: TGTGCCAGCAGCTTTAGGACGGGAAACTATGGCTACACCTTC.

The chain links TRBV5-6 to TRBJ1-6, with D perhaps TRBD1 (6 bases). The germline V and J ends were trimmed by 0 bases and 0 bases, with 16 bases remaining between them. The CDR3 extends over 19 amino acids. CDR1 is SGHDT, CDR2 YYEEEE, per germline. CDR3 nucleotide sequence: TGTGCCAGCAGCTTGGCAGTGGGAACAGGGAGCTCCTATAATTCACCCCTCCACTTT. This sequence encodes CASSLAVGTGSSYNSPLHF.

As concerns this clone: At one of its ends the junction is not consistent with the germline gene, which may arise from a read error. V and J are TRBV6-1 and TRBJ1-6; possibly TRBD1 for D (6 bases). CDR3 length: 17 residues. CDR1 and CDR2 from the germline V gene are MNHNS and SASEGT. The CDR3 spells CASSEGPQGTGNSPLHF. Here the CDR3 DNA reads TGTGCCAGCAGCGAAGGTCCCCAGGGGACGGGTAATTCACCCCTCCACTTT.

V usage is TRBV5-6 and J usage is TRBJ1-2, with D possibly matching TRBD1 (6 bases). This CDR3 has 15 amino acids. With 2 bases removed from V and 7 bases from J, the gap between germline ends came to 18 bases. Germline V CDR1 and CDR2: SGHDT, YYEEEE. In DNA form, the CDR3 reads TGTGCCAGCAGCTTCCGTGGGGGCCTGAGTAGTGGCTACACCTTC. This gives the protein CASSFRGGLSSGYTF.

This rearrangement joins TRBV30 to TRBJ1-1, with TRBD1 as a possible D gene (6 bases). Trimming took 0 bases from V and 4 from J, leaving 15 bases between them. The CDR3 is 15 amino acids. The V gene's germline CDR1 is GTSNPN and CDR2 SVGIG (reference sequence). CDR3: CAWSVPAPRGTEAFF. For the CDR3, the DNA is TGTGCCTGGAGTGTACCCGCGCCCAGGGGCACTGAAGCTTTCTTT.

This rearrangement joins TRBV19 to TRBJ1-5, with a possible D match to TRBD1 (5 bases). The CDR3 is made up of 14 amino acids. The V end was cut by 2 bases, the J end by 6 bases, with 11 bases between. In germline, CDR1 is LNHDA, CDR2 SQIVND (reference sequence). In DNA form, the CDR3 reads TGTGCCAGTAGTATACAGGGCATGGGTCAGCCCCAGCATTTT. Encoded protein: CASSIQGMGQPQHF.

This clone was counted once. The chain joins TRBV28 to TRBJ1-6, with TRBD1 matching 9 bases. This CDR3 contains 15 residues. Trimming took 10 bases from V and 6 from J; bases not matched to a gene: 10. CDR1 and CDR2 from the germline V gene are MDHEN and SYDVKM. Here the CDR3 reads CATVPPGQGNSPLHF. Here the CDR3 DNA reads TGTGCCACCGTTCCCCCGGGACAGGGTAATTCACCCCTCCACTTT.

This sequence joins TRBV5-1 and TRBJ2-2; a weak D match, TRBD1 (6 bases). Trimming removed 3 bases from V and 3 bases from J, with 12 bases in between. The CDR3 is made up of 15 amino acids. From germline, CDR1 is SGHRS and CDR2 YFSETQ. Here the CDR3 reads CASSSPKGDTGELFF. CDR3 DNA: TGCGCCAGCAGCTCTCCGAAGGGGGACACCGGGGAGCTGTTTTTT.